Listed below are T cell receptor beta chains from one sample, sequenced in a study of cytomegalovirus exposure and HLA in healthy donors. Sequencing used immunoSEQ multiplex PCR; TCRdb keeps in-frame clones, though not all of them. The data contain around 100,000 clones, around 77% of them singletons. Sequencing input: PBMCs. The receptor source for this set is a woman aged 55-75 years in good health and CMV-seropositive. CDR3s include the opening cysteine and the closing phenylalanine or tryptophan. Each record gives: CDR3 protein, CDR3 DNA, J gene, D gene, clone size, V gene, CDR3 length. A D gene is named only where the DNA matches it firmly. Size values are once, few and many counts, or a class for expanded clones, and some rows have none.

CDR3 protein: CASSERQGRDTGELFF
CDR3 DNA: TGTGCCAGCAGTGAAAGACAGGGACGGGACACCGGGGAGCTGTTTTTT
J gene: TRBJ2-2
D gene: TRBD1
clone size: NA
V gene: TRBV25-1
CDR3 length: 16

CDR3 protein: CASSQQQVKDTGELFF
CDR3 DNA: TGTGCCAGCTCTCAACAACAGGTCAAGGACACCGGGGAGCTGTTTTTT
J gene: TRBJ2-2
D gene: NA
clone size: NA
V gene: TRBV18
CDR3 length: 16

CDR3 protein: CASSQSSPGIQYF
CDR3 DNA: TGTGCCAGCAGTCAATCCTCTCCAGGCATTCAGTACTTC
J gene: TRBJ2-4
D gene: NA
clone size: NA
V gene: TRBV28
CDR3 length: 13

CDR3 protein: CAWTHTLPGGTQYF
CDR3 DNA: TGTGCCTGGACCCATACTTTGCCGGGTGGGACCCAGTACTTC
J gene: TRBJ2-5
D gene: NA
clone size: NA
V gene: TRBV30
CDR3 length: 14

CDR3 protein: CASSEQAYGYTF
CDR3 DNA: TGTGCCAGTAGTGAACAGGCATATGGCTACACCTTC
J gene: TRBJ1-2
D gene: NA
clone size: NA
V gene: TRBV19
CDR3 length: 12

CDR3 protein: CASSLAGGAGVADTQYF
CDR3 DNA: TGCGCCAGCAGCTTGGCCGGGGGGGCGGGAGTGGCAGATACGCAGTATTTT
J gene: TRBJ2-3
D gene: TRBD2
clone size: few
V gene: TRBV5-1
CDR3 length: 17

CDR3 protein: CASSQVNSYEQYF
CDR3 DNA: TGTGCCAGCAGCCAAGTCAACTCCTACGAGCAGTACTTC
J gene: TRBJ2-7
D gene: NA
clone size: NA
V gene: TRBV14
CDR3 length: 13

CDR3 protein: CAWSVPPGGAKNIQYF
CDR3 DNA: TGTGCCTGGAGTGTCCCCCCAGGGGGGGCCAAAAACATTCAGTACTTC
J gene: TRBJ2-4
D gene: NA
clone size: NA
V gene: TRBV30
CDR3 length: 16

CDR3 protein: CASSDSPRGETQYF
CDR3 DNA: TGTGCCAGCAGTGACTCCCCAAGGGGAGAGACCCAGTACTTC
J gene: TRBJ2-5
D gene: NA
clone size: NA
V gene: TRBV2
CDR3 length: 14

CDR3 protein: CASSMGVGEGALFF
CDR3 DNA: NA
J gene: TRBJ2-2
D gene: NA
clone size: NA
V gene: TRBV19
CDR3 length: 14

CDR3 protein: CASSEALAGGVNEQFF
CDR3 DNA: TGTGCCAGCAGTGAAGCCCTAGCGGGAGGGGTCAATGAGCAGTTCTTC
J gene: TRBJ2-1
D gene: TRBD2
clone size: NA
V gene: TRBV6-1
CDR3 length: 16

CDR3 protein: CAWSRQGWNSPLHF
CDR3 DNA: TGTGCCTGGAGTAGACAGGGATGGAATTCACCCCTCCACTTT
J gene: TRBJ1-6
D gene: TRBD1
clone size: NA
V gene: TRBV30
CDR3 length: 14

CDR3 protein: CASSPTGAGALHEQFF
CDR3 DNA: TGCGCCAGCAGCCCTACCGGGGCGGGGGCACTCCATGAGCAGTTCTTC
J gene: TRBJ2-1
D gene: NA
clone size: NA
V gene: TRBV5-1
CDR3 length: 16

CDR3 protein: CASTGAPGLAGYEQFF
CDR3 DNA: TGTGCCAGCACGGGGGCCCCGGGACTAGCGGGCTATGAGCAGTTCTTC
J gene: TRBJ2-1
D gene: TRBD2
clone size: NA
V gene: TRBV2
CDR3 length: 16